The sequence of this TCR beta chain was determined in a study of T cell changes during pregnancy in multiple sclerosis. This CDR3 has 16 residues. Trimming removed 0 bases from V and 4 bases from J; junction bases left unmatched: 6. The germline V gene encodes CDR1 SGHRS and CDR2 YFSETQ. Some clones are missing from TCRdb's copy, which holds only in-frame ones; the method was immunoSEQ multiplex PCR. The top ten clones hold roughly 0.25% of a sample with roughly 50,000 clones, around 94% of them seen once. The receptor was isolated from a female donor with multiple sclerosis, enrolled in a pregnancy study. The input for sequencing was CD4+ T cells from peripheral blood mononuclear cells, taken in the third trimester of pregnancy. V and J are TRBV5-1 and TRBJ2-5, with 10 bases aligning to TRBD2. DNA of the CDR3: TGCGCCAGCAGCTTGGGGTCCCTAGCGGGGGCAGAGACCCAGTACTTC. Amino acid sequence: CASSLGSLAGAETQYF.